One and the same sample provided the 24 T cell receptor beta chains below, sequenced in a study of cytomegalovirus exposure and HLA in healthy donors. The PCR employed 60 Vbeta primers together with 13 Jbeta primers. The protocol was immunoSEQ multiplex PCR, while the TCRdb copy is restricted to in-frame clones and leaves out a portion. The sample has approximately 140,000 clones, roughly three fifths seen once. Sequencing was done on a sample of PBMCs. The receptors originated from a male donor in good health and CMV-seronegative.

The CDR3 is CASSPPGGYGYTF. CDR3 in DNA: TGTGCCAGCAGCCCCCCAGGTGGCTATGGCTACACCTTC. The chain carries TRBV9 and TRBJ1-2; D gene uncertain. V was clipped by 4 bases and J by 4 bases, with 11 bases between them. From germline, CDR1 is SGDLS and CDR2 YYNGEE. This CDR3 comprises 13 residues.

This chain connects TRBV27 to TRBJ2-3, with D possibly being TRBD2 (5 bases). CDR3 size: 14 residues. Germline loops: CDR1 MNHEY, CDR2 SMNVEV (reference sequence). Trimming stripped 2 bases from V and 0 bases from J, with 6 bases between. Here the CDR3 DNA reads TGTGCCAGCAGTTTAGGACTTAGCACAGATACGCAGTATTTT. The encoded protein is CASSLGLSTDTQYF.

This clone was recorded a few times. The rearrangement joins TRBV6-5 to TRBJ2-5; D not certain. The V end lost 4 bases, the J end lost 3 bases, and 3 bases lay between the germline ends. This CDR3 spans 11 amino acids. CDR1 and CDR2 (germline): MNHEY, SVGAGI. The CDR3 region has the DNA TGTGCCAGCAGTTCTGAAGAGACCCAGTACTTC. This encodes CASSSEETQYF.

The rearrangement links TRBV18 to TRBJ1-1, with D hard to call. This CDR3 spans 13 amino acids. CDR1 and CDR2 (germline): KGHSH, LQKENI. The V end was cut by 2 bases, the J end by 8 bases, with 12 bases between. This chain's CDR3 is CASSPGMRGEAFF. The DNA of the CDR3 is TGTGCCAGCTCACCAGGGATGAGAGGGGAAGCTTTCTTT.

In this sample, this clone turned up a few times. This chain connects TRBV6-5 to TRBJ2-2, with TRBD2 identical over 10 bases. This CDR3 contains 16 residues. The germline V gene encodes CDR1 MNHEY and CDR2 SVGAGI. V gave up 4 bases and J gave up 7 bases; unmatched junction bases: 9. In DNA form, the CDR3 reads TGTGCCAGCAGTTTAGGAGCGGGGGGGCTTGTCGGGGAGCTGTTTTTT. Translation gives CASSLGAGGLVGELFF.

The rearrangement links TRBV25-1 to TRBJ1-1; D possibly corresponds to TRBD1 (6 bases). The V and J ends lost 6 bases and 0 bases respectively, with 17 bases between them. The V gene's germline CDR1 is MGHDK and CDR2 SYGVNS. This CDR3 has 16 amino acids. CDR3 coding DNA: TGTGCCAGCAGGGGCAGTCACAGGGCAATGAACACTGAAGCTTTCTTT. It codes for CASRGSHRAMNTEAFF.

The rearrangement uses TRBV29-1 and TRBJ1-2; the match to TRBD1 covers 7 bases. The trim removed 3 bases at V and 7 bases at J, leaving 8 bases unmatched. Germline CDR1 SQVTM, CDR2 ANQGSEA. The CDR3 consists of 13 residues. DNA for the CDR3: TGCAGCGTTGAGGTTTCACAGGGGAGTGGCTACACCTTC. It encodes CSVEVSQGSGYTF.

The chain employs TRBV6-5 and TRBJ1-2; 8 nucleotides match TRBD1. Trimming removed 2 bases from V and 2 bases from J; junction bases left unmatched: 4. Germline assignment: CDR1 MNHEY and CDR2 SVGAGI. The CDR3 covers 15 residues. The CDR3 spells CASSYKGQGNYGYTF. The CDR3, as DNA: TGTGCCAGCAGTTACAAAGGACAGGGAAACTATGGCTACACCTTC.

Many counts were recorded for this clone. The V call is TRBV19, the J call TRBJ2-1; 14 nucleotides align to TRBD2. V was clipped by 9 bases and J by 10 bases; unmatched bases: 5. The CDR3 has 13 residues. Looked up from germline, CDR1 is LNHDA and CDR2 is SQIVND (reference sequence). The CDR3 DNA reads TGTGCCAGCGGGACTAGCGGGGGCGGCGAGCAGTTCTTC. This translates into CASGTSGGGEQFF.

J is TRBJ1-1 and V is TRBV9; a possible D gene is TRBD1 (5 bases). The CDR3 length is 14 residues. The germline CDR1 and CDR2 sequences are SGDLS and YYNGEE. V was cut by 3 bases and J by 2 bases, with 11 bases left in between. CDR3 sequence: CASSAGGRNTEAFF. In DNA, the CDR3 is TGTGCCAGCAGCGCCGGGGGACGCAACACTGAAGCTTTCTTT.

This clone has more than one count but fewer than ten. The CDR3: CASRGGGEQYF. Written as DNA, the CDR3 is TGTGCCAGCAGAGGCGGAGGCGAGCAGTACTTC. V gene TRBV6-6 combines with J gene TRBJ2-7, with D maybe TRBD2 (5 bases). Germline V gives CDR1 MNHNY, CDR2 SVGAGI (reference sequence). Trimming shortened V by 6 bases and J by 6 bases, and 9 bases separated the two germline ends. The CDR3 is 11 residues long.

The chain employs TRBV5-4 and TRBJ2-7; 10 positions agree with TRBD1. This CDR3 comprises 14 residues. From germline, CDR1 is SGHNT and CDR2 YYREEE (reference sequence). V was clipped by 4 bases and J by 4 bases; unmatched bases: 5. Here the CDR3 reads CASSRTGGTYEQYF. CDR3 sequence (DNA): TGTGCCAGCAGCCGGACAGGGGGAACGTACGAGCAGTACTTC.

V and J are TRBV10-3 and TRBJ2-7; 13 bases agree with TRBD2. Losses at the gene ends were 0 bases for V and 2 bases for J; bases not matched to a gene: 7. The CDR3 contains 18 residues. Germline V gene lookup returns CDR1 ENHRY and CDR2 SYGVKD. CDR3 nucleotide sequence: TGTGCCATCAGTGAGTCGATGGGGACTAGCGGGGACCCCTACGAGCAGTACTTC. As protein: CAISESMGTSGDPYEQYF.

The V and J genes are TRBV28 and TRBJ2-5; 8 bases fit TRBD1. V trimming: 2 bases; J trimming: 1 base; junction bases outside the gene matches: 3. The length of the CDR3 is 15 residues. From germline, CDR1 is MDHEN and CDR2 SYDVKM. CDR3 region: CASSLSQGAQETQYF. The CDR3 DNA reads TGTGCCAGCAGTTTAAGTCAGGGGGCCCAAGAGACCCAGTACTTC.

The V and J genes are TRBV15 and TRBJ1-1; D may be TRBD1 (6 bases). Germline loops: CDR1 LNHNV, CDR2 YYDKDF (reference sequence). V lost 0 bases and J lost 0, with 11 bases in between. The CDR3 is 16 residues long. The CDR3 DNA follows: TGTGCCACCAGCAGAGATCTCTCAGGGGTGAACACTGAAGCTTTCTTT. This encodes CATSRDLSGVNTEAFF.

The V gene is TRBV2, the J gene TRBJ1-2; 10 nucleotides match TRBD1. CDR3 length: 14 amino acids. V was clipped by 8 bases and J by 4 bases; unmatched bases: 7. Germline CDR1 is SNHLY and CDR2 is FYNNEI. CDR3 sequence reads: CASLRDRGPYGYTF. DNA for the CDR3: TGTGCCAGCCTCCGGGACAGGGGTCCCTATGGCTACACCTTC.

The chain employs TRBV6-5 and TRBJ1-6, with 8 bases lining up with TRBD1. Germline V CDR1 and CDR2: MNHEY, SVGAGI. The CDR3 runs 16 residues. The trim removed 2 bases at V and 10 bases at J, leaving 10 bases unmatched. The CDR3 reads CASSYAGGASQSPLHF. CDR3 DNA sequence: TGTGCCAGCAGTTACGCAGGGGGCGCATCGCAGTCACCCCTCCACTTT.

The chain combines TRBV18 with TRBJ1-1; 9 bases align to TRBD1. The CDR3 runs to 15 residues. Germline CDR1 is KGHSH and CDR2 is LQKENI. The trim removed 5 bases at V and 4 bases at J, leaving 8 bases unmatched. For the CDR3, the DNA is TGTGCCAGCTCAACTGGGACAGGGTTGAGCACTGAAGCTTTCTTT. Its protein product is CASSTGTGLSTEAFF.

The chain couples TRBV5-6 to TRBJ1-2; 8 nucleotides line up with TRBD1. J was trimmed by 3 bases and V by 4 bases; bases with no gene match: 5. The germline V gene has CDR1 SGHDT and CDR2 YYEEEE. The CDR3 has 14 residues. The CDR3 loop reads CASSPTGGDYGYTF. CDR3 bases: TGTGCCAGCAGCCCTACAGGGGGGGACTATGGCTACACCTTC.

The chain is built from TRBV9 and TRBJ2-2; D is perhaps TRBD1 (5 bases). CDR1 SGDLS and CDR2 YYNGEE come from the germline V gene. V lost 2 bases and J lost 0, with 8 bases in between. The CDR3 runs 15 residues. CDR3 sequence: CASSVAGSNTGELFF. The CDR3 DNA reads as TGTGCCAGCAGCGTCGCAGGGTCGAACACCGGGGAGCTGTTTTTT.

A word on this clone: One junction end does not reproduce the germline sequence, and a read error may be involved. The chain uses TRBV7-9 and TRBJ2-7; weak D call: TRBD2 (7 bases). This CDR3 spans 16 amino acids. Germline values: CDR1 SEHNR, CDR2 FQNEAQ (reference sequence). CDR3 residues: CSSSLGGGVIAYEQYF. The CDR3 DNA reads as TGTTCCAGCAGCTTAGGAGGGGGGGTAATCGCCTACGAGCAGTACTTC.

The V and J genes are TRBV7-2 and TRBJ2-2; 9 positions agree with TRBD2. The CDR3 is 17 amino acids. With 1 base clipped from V and 2 bases from J, the junction kept 5 bases outside the gene matches. Germline V gene sequence: CDR1 SGHTA, CDR2 FQGNSA. The CDR3 protein is CASSLVAGGRNTGELFF. CDR3 nucleotides: TGTGCCAGCAGCTTAGTTGCGGGGGGGCGAAACACCGGGGAGCTGTTTTTT.

Comments on this clone: This CDR3 is missing its conserved last phenylalanine or tryptophan, likely due to a read error. V is TRBV29-1 and J is TRBJ1-1; the D is unclear. Trimming removed 4 bases at V and 1 base at J, with 7 bases between. The germline V gene encodes CDR1 SQVTM and CDR2 ANQGSEA. The CDR3 spans 12 residues. The CDR3 sequence: CSVVLENTEAFL. The CDR3 DNA is TGCAGCGTTGTGCTGGAGAACACTGAAGCTTTCTTG.

V and J are TRBV7-8 and TRBJ2-7, with a weak D call TRBD2 (6 bases). This CDR3 comprises 14 residues. Trimming removed 3 bases at V and 2 bases at J, with 11 bases between. Germline V gives CDR1 SGHVS, CDR2 FQNEAQ. The CDR3 region has the DNA TGTGCCAGCAGCTTTGGAGGGAGGACCTACGAGCAGTACTTC. It specifies CASSFGGRTYEQYF.